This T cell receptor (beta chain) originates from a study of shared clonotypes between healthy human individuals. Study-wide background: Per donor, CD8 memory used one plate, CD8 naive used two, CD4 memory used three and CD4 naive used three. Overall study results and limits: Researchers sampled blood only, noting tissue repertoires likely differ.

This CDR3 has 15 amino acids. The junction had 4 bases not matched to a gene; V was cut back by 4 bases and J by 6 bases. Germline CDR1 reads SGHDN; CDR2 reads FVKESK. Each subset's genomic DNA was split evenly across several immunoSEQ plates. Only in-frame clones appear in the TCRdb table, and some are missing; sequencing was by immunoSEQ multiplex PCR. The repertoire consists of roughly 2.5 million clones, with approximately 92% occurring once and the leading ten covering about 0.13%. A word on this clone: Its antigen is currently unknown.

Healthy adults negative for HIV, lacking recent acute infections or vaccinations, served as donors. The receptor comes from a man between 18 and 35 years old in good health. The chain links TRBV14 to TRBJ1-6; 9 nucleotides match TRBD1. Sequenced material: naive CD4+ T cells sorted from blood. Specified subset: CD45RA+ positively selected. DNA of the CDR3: TGTGCCAGCAGCCGGGACAGGGCGAGTAATTCACCCCTCCACTTT. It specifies CASSRDRASNSPLHF.